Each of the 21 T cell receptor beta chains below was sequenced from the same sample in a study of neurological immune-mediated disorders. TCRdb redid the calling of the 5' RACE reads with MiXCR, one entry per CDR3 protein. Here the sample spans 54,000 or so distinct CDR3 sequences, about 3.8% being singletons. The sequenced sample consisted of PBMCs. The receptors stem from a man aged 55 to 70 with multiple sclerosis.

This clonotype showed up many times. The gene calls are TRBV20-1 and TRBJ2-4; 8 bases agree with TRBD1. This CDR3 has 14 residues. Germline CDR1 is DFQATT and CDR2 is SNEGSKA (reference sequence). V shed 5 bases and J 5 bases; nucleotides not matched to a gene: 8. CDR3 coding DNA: TGCAGTGCTGGGGGCGGGACAGGACAAAACATTCAGTACTTC. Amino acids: CSAGGGTGQNIQYF.

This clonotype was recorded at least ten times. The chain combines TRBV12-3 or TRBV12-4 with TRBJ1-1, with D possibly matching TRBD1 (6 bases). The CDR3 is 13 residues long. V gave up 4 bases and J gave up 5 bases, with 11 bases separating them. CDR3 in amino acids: CASSSQGWTEAFF. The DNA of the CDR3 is TGTGCCAGCAGTTCCCAGGGGTGGACTGAAGCTTTCTTT.

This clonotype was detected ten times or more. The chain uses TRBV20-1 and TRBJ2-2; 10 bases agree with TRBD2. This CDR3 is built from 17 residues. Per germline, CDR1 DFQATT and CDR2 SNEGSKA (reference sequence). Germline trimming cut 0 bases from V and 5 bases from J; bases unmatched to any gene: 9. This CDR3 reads CSARDRASGSLTGELFF. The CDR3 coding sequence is TGCAGTGCTAGAGATAGGGCTAGCGGGAGTCTTACCGGGGAGCTGTTTTTT.

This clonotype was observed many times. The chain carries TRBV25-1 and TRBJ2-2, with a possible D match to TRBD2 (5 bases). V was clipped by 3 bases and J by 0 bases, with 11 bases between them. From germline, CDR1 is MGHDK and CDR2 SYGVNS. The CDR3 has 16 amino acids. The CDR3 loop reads CASSDTLRANTGELFF. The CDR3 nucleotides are TGTGCCAGCAGTGACACGTTGCGGGCGAACACCGGGGAGCTGTTTTTT.

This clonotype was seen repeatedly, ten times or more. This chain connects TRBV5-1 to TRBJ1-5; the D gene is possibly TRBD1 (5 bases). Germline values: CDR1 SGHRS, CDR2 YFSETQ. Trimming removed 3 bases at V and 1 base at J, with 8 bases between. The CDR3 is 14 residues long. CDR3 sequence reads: CASSSGVSNQPQHF. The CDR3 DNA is TGCGCCAGCAGCTCGGGGGTGAGCAATCAGCCCCAGCATTTT. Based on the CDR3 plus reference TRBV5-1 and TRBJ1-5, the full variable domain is KAGVTQTPRYLIKTRGQQVTLSCSPISGHRSVSWYQQTPGQGLQFLFEYFSETQRNKGNFPGRFSGRQFSNSRSEMNVSTLELGDSALYLCASSSGVSNQPQHFGDGTRLSIL.

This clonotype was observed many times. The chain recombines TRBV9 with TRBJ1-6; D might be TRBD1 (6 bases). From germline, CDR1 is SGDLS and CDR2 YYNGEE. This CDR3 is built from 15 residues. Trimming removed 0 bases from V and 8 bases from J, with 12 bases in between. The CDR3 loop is CASSVGGRGHSPLHF. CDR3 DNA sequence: TGTGCCAGCAGCGTAGGGGGCAGGGGTCATTCACCCCTCCACTTT.

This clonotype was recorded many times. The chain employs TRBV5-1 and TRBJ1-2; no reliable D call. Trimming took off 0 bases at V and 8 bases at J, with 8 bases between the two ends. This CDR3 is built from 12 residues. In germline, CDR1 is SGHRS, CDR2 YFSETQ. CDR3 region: CASSLEARGYTF. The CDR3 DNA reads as TGCGCCAGCAGCTTGGAGGCCCGAGGCTACACCTTC.

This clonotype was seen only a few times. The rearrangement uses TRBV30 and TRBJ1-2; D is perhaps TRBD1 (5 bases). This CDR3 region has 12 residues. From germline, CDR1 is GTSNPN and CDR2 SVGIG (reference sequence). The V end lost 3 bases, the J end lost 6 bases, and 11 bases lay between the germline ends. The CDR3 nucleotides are TGTGCCTGGAGCCTCCCAGGGCATGGCTACACCTTC. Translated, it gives CAWSLPGHGYTF. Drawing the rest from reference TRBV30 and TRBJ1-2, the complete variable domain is SQTIHQWPATLVQPVGSPLSLECTVEGTSNPNLYWYRQAAGRGLQLLFYSVGIGQISSEVPQNLSASRPQDRQFILSSKKLLLSDSGFYLCAWSLPGHGYTFGSGTRLTVV.

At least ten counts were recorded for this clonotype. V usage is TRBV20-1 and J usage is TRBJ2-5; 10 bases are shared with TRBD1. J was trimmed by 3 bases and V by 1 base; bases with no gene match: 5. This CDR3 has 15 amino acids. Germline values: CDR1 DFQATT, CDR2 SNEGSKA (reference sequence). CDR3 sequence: CSARVPGQGKETQYF. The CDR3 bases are TGCAGTGCTAGAGTCCCGGGACAGGGGAAAGAGACCCAGTACTTC.

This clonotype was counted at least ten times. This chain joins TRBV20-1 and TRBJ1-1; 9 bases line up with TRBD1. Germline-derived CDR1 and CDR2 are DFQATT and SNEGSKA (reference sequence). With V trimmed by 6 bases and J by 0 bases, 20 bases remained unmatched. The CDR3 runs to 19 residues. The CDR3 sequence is CSAQPNEIDRGVMNTEAFF. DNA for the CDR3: TGCAGTGCCCAACCCAACGAAATCGACAGGGGGGTGATGAACACTGAAGCTTTCTTT.

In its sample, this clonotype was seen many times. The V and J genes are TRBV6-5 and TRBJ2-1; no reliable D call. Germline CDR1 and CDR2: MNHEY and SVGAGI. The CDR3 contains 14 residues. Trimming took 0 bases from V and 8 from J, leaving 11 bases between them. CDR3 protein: CASSYSIPPHEQFF. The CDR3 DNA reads TGTGCCAGCAGTTACTCGATCCCCCCCCATGAGCAGTTCTTC.

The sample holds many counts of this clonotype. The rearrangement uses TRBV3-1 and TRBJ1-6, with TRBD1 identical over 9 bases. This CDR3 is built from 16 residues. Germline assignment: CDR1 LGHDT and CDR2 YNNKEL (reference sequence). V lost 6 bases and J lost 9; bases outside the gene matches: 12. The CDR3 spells CASRHTGGGKVSPLHF. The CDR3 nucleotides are TGTGCCAGCAGGCATACAGGGGGCGGGAAGGTTTCACCCCTCCACTTT.

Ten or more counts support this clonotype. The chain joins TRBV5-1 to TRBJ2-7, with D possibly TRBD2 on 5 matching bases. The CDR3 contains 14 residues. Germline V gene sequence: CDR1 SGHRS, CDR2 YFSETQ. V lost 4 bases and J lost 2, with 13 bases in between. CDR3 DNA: TGCGCCAGCAGCGTCGACACGAGGGCCTACGAGCAGTACTTC. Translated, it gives CASSVDTRAYEQYF.

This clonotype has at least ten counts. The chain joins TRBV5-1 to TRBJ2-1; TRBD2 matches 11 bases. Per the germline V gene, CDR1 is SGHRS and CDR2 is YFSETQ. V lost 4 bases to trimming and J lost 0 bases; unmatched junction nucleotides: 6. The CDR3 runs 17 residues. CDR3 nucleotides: TGCGCCAGCAGCCCTACTAGCGGGGGTTACTCCTACAATGAGCAGTTCTTC. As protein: CASSPTSGGYSYNEQFF. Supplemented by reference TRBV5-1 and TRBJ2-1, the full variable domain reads KAGVTQTPRYLIKTRGQQVTLSCSPISGHRSVSWYQQTPGQGLQFLFEYFSETQRNKGNFPGRFSGRQFSNSRSEMNVSTLELGDSALYLCASSPTSGGYSYNEQFFGPGTRLTVL.

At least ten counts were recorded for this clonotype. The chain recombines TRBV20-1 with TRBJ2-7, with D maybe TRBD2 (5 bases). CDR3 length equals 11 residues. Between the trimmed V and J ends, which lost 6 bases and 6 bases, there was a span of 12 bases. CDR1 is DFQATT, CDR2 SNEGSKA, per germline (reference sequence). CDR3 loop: CSAVTGIEQYF. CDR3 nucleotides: TGCAGTGCCGTCACGGGGATCGAGCAGTACTTC.

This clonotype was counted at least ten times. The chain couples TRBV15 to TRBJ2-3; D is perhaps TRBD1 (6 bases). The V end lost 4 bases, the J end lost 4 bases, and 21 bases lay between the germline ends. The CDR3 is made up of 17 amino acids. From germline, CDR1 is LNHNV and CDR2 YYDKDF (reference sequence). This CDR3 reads CATSTRGSRGTSDTQYF. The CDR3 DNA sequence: TGTGCCACCAGCACCCGAGGGAGCAGGGGCACTTCAGATACGCAGTATTTT.

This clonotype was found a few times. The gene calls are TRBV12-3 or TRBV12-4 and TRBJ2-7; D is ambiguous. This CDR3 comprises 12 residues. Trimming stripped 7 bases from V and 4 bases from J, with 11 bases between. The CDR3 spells CASTKPSYEQYF. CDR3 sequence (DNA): TGTGCCAGCACCAAACCCTCATACGAGCAGTACTTC.

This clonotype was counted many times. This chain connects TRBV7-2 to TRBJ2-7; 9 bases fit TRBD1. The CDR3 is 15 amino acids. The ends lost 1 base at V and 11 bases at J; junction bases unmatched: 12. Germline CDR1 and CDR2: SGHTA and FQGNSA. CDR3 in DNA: TGTGCCAGCAGCTTAGGTATACAGGGGGCGTTTAAAGAGTACTTC. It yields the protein CASSLGIQGAFKEYF.

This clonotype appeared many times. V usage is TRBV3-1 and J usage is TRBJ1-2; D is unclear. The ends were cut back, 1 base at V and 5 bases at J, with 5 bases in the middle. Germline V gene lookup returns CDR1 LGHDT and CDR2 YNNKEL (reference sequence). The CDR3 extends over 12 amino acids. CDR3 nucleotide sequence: TGTGCCAGCAGCCAAGCGGGTTATGGCTACACCTTC. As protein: CASSQAGYGYTF.

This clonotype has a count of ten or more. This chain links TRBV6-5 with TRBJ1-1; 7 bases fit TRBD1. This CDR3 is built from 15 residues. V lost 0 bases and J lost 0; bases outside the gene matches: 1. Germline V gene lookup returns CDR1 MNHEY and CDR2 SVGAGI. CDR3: CASSYSGQMNTEAFF. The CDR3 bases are TGTGCCAGCAGTTACTCGGGACAGATGAACACTGAAGCTTTCTTT.

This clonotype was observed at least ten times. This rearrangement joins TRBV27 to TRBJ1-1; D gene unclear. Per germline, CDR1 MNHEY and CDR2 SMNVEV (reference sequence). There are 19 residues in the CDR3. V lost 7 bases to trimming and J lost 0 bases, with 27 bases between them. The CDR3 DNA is TGTGCCAGCAACCAAGACGTTGTGAACCCGGGCAAGATGAACACTGAAGCTTTCTTT. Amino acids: CASNQDVVNPGKMNTEAFF.